The TCR beta chain described here comes from a study of graft-versus-host responses after intestinal transplantation. The overall study: Recipients got multivisceral, liver-intestinal, or isolated intestinal transplants. Recipients uniformly received anti-thymocyte globulin induction, followed by tacrolimus and steroids for approximately 3 years.

This clone was seen once. Its antigen is still unknown. Sequenced by immunoSEQ multiplex PCR; TCRdb stores in-frame clones only, minus some. This sample has roughly 110,000 clones, with roughly 92% found just once. Between the trimmed V and J ends, which lost 5 bases and 4 bases, there was a span of 15 bases. Germline V gene lookup returns CDR1 SGDLS and CDR2 YYNGEE. The CDR3 loop spans 14 amino acids. The V gene is TRBV9, the J gene TRBJ1-1, with D hard to call. The receptor was isolated from a human donor who was the organ donor for an intestinal transplant. The source was unstimulated CD4+ T cells sorted from spleen or lymph node cells, collected before transplant. The CDR3 coding sequence is TGTGCCAGCAGGCCAACCCTTGGCGGCACTGAAGCTTTCTTT. Translation gives CASRPTLGGTEAFF.